This entry lists 6 T cell receptor beta chains sequenced from one sample in a study of Graves' ophthalmopathy and Graves' hyperthyroidism. Investigators amplified TCR beta CDR3 regions from RNA transcripts. After a first-round RT-PCR with HTBI primers, a second-round multiplex PCR was run. TCRdb reprocessed the multiplex PCR reads with MiXCR, giving one entry per CDR3 protein. This repertoire shows over 150,000 distinct CDR3 sequences, over 35% found once; its top ten account for under 6.5%. Sample: peripheral blood. These receptors all come from a woman aged 40 to 50 with Graves' ophthalmopathy.

This clonotype has only a few counts. V is TRBV20-1 and J is TRBJ2-7; TRBD2 matches 12 bases. The CDR3 runs 17 residues. The germline CDR1 and CDR2 sequences are DFQATT and SNEGSKA (reference sequence). Trimming cost V 0 bases and J 2 bases; bases outside gene matches: 8. In DNA, the CDR3 is TGCAGTGCTAGAGATACGACTAGCGGGAGCCATACCTACGAGCAGTACTTC. It specifies CSARDTTSGSHTYEQYF.

V usage is TRBV12-3 or TRBV12-4 and J usage is TRBJ2-7; 7 positions match TRBD1. V lost 6 bases, J lost 4 bases, and 6 bases stayed unmatched. The CDR3 sequence is 13 residues long. In nucleotides, the CDR3 is TGTGCCAGCAGAAGGGGCAGGGGGTACGAGCAGTACTTC. Translated: CASRRGRGYEQYF.

The V call is TRBV6-5, the J call TRBJ2-7; D may be TRBD1 (5 bases). The CDR3 has 16 amino acids. The germline CDR1 and CDR2 sequences are MNHEY and SVGAGI. V was pared by 2 bases and J by 4 bases, with 18 bases between. The CDR3 loop is CASSYRSRVSLYEQYF. The CDR3 DNA follows: TGTGCCAGCAGTTACCGTAGCAGGGTGAGTTTGTACGAGCAGTACTTC.

The table lists this clonotype with many counts. The chain links TRBV7-9 to TRBJ2-2; D remains ambiguous. CDR1 SEHNR and CDR2 FQNEAQ come from the germline V gene (reference sequence). The V end was cut by 4 bases, the J end by 6 bases, with 9 bases between. The CDR3 is made up of 13 amino acids. The DNA for the CDR3 is TGTGCCAGCAGCTCGGTAGGGCCCGGGGAGCTGTTTTTT. Its translation: CASSSVGPGELFF.

J is TRBJ2-7 and V is TRBV7-4; TRBD2 matches at 8 bases. The CDR3 contains 16 residues. V shed 5 bases, J shed 4 bases, and the junction held 13 bases outside the gene matches. Looked up from germline, CDR1 is SGHVT and CDR2 is SQSDAQ. CDR3 bases: TGTGCCAGCAGCCCGGGGGGGGCATACGGGGATTACGAGCAGTACTTC. This encodes CASSPGGAYGDYEQYF.

This clonotype has only one observation. The V gene is TRBV6-1, the J gene TRBJ1-1; TRBD1 is a possible D gene (5 bases). The V gene's germline CDR1 is MNHNS and CDR2 SASEGT. The CDR3 loop spans 12 amino acids. The CDR3 is CVAGVGGTEAFF. The CDR3, as DNA: TGTGTAGCGGGGGTGGGGGGAACTGAAGCTTTCTTT.